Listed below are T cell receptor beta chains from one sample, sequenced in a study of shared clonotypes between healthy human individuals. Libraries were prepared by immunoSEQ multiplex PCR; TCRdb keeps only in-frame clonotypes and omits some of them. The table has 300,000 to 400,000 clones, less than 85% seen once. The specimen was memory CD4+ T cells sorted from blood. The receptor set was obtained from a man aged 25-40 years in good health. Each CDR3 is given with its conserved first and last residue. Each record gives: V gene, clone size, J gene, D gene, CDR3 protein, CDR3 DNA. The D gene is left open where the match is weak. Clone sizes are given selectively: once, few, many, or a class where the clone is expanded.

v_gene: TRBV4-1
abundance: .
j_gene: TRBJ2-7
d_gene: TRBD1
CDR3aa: CASSHLWGTGGSYEQYF
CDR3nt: TGCGCCAGCAGCCACCTCTGGGGGACAGGGGGCTCCTACGAGCAGTACTTC

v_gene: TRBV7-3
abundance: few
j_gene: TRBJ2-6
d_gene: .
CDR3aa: CASSLAGANVLTF
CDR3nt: TGTGCCAGCAGCTTAGCTGGGGCCAACGTCCTGACTTTC

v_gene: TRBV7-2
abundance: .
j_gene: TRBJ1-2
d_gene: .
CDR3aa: CASSAPDKSRYGYTF
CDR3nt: TGTGCCAGCAGCGCTCCCGATAAAAGTCGCTATGGCTACACCTTC

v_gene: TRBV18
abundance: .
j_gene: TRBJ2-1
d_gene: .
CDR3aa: CASSLPYNEQFF
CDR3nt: TGTGCCAGCTCACTACCGTACAATGAGCAGTTCTTC

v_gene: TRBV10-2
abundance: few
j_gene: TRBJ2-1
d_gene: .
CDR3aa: CASSEGPSSYNEQFF
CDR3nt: TGCGCCAGCAGTGAGGGGCCGAGCTCCTACAATGAGCAGTTCTTC

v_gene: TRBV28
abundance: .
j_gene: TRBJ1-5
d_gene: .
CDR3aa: CASSYAGWNQPQHF
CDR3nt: TGTGCCAGCAGTTACGCAGGGTGGAATCAGCCCCAGCATTTT

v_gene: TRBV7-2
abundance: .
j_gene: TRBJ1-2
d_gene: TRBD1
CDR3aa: CTSSRRRDRGSGYTF
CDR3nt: TGTACCAGCAGCCGTCGTCGGGACAGGGGGTCTGGCTACACCTTC

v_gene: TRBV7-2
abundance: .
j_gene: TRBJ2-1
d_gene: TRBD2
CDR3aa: CASSLRLAGYNEQFF
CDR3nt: TGTGCCAGCAGCCTTCGACTAGCGGGTTACAATGAGCAGTTCTTC

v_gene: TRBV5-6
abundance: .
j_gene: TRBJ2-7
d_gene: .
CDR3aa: CASSLSELRLAYEQYF
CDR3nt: TGTGCCAGCAGCTTGTCTGAGCTGCGGTTAGCCTACGAGCAGTACTTC

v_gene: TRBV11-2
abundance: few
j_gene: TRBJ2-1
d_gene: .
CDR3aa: CASTRTNNEQFF
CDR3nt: TGTGCCAGCACCCGGACCAACAATGAGCAGTTCTTC

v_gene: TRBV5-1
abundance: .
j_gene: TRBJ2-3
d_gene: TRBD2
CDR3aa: CASSSPTSGRYTDTQYF
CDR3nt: TGCGCCAGCAGCTCCCCGACTAGCGGGAGATACACAGATACGCAGTATTTT

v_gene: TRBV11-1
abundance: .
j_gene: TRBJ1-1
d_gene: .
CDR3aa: CASSSDRSSTEAFF
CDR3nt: TGTGCCAGCAGCTCGGACCGTTCGAGCACTGAAGCTTTCTTT

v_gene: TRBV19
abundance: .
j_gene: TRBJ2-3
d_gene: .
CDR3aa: CASSTRGLPHTQYF
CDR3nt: TGTGCCAGTAGTACGAGAGGACTCCCTCATACGCAGTATTTT

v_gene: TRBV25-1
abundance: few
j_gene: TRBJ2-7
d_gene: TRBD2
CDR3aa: CASSDKGLEREYAYEQYF
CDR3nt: TGTGCCAGCAGTGATAAAGGTCTTGAGCGGGAGTACGCCTACGAGCAGTACTTC

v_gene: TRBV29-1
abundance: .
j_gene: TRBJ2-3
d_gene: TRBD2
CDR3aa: CSVTGGGASTDTQYF
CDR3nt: TGCAGCGTTACCGGGGGAGGGGCCAGCACAGATACGCAGTATTTT

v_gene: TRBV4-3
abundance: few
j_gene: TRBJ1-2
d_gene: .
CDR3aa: CASSQAGLANYGYTF
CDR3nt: TGCGCCAGCAGCCAAGCCGGACTGGCTAACTATGGCTACACCTTC